This passage covers 21 T cell receptor beta chains from one sample sequenced in a study of blood T cell repertoires in COVID-19. Libraries were prepared by immunoSEQ multiplex PCR; TCRdb keeps only in-frame clonotypes and omits some of them. The sample has about 53,000 clones; roughly nine tenths are singletons. The sequencing input was peripheral blood. The receptors were sampled from a man in his sixties with active COVID-19.

This chain joins TRBV20-1 and TRBJ1-5; maybe TRBD1 (6 bases). CDR3 size: 13 residues. Trimming stripped 3 bases from V and 6 bases from J, with 12 bases between. From germline, CDR1 is DFQATT and CDR2 SNEGSKA (reference sequence). CDR3 protein: CSASPGGVQPQHF. DNA of the CDR3: TGCAGTGCTAGTCCGGGGGGCGTTCAGCCCCAGCATTTT.

The V gene is TRBV28, the J gene TRBJ1-5, with D possibly being TRBD1 (5 bases). CDR3 length: 12 amino acids. CDR1 and CDR2 from the germline V gene are MDHEN and SYDVKM. Trimming took off 5 bases at V and 7 bases at J, with 9 bases between the two ends. For the CDR3, the DNA is TGTGCCAGCAGTGCAGGGAACCAGCCCCAGCATTTT. Translation gives CASSAGNQPQHF.

The chain has TRBV5-1 and TRBJ1-1; D possibly corresponds to TRBD1 (5 bases). V was trimmed by 4 bases and J by 1 base, leaving 8 bases between them. CDR3 length: 13 amino acids. Germline lookup yields CDR1 SGHRS and CDR2 YFSETQ. The CDR3 protein is CASSVDRNTEAFF. Written as DNA, the CDR3 is TGCGCCAGCAGCGTTGACAGGAACACTGAAGCTTTCTTT.

Worth noting for this clone: The sample contains more than one DNA sequence encoding this CDR3. The rearrangement joins TRBV4-2 to TRBJ2-7; 7 bases are a match to TRBD1. Per germline, CDR1 LGHNA and CDR2 YNFKEQ. This CDR3 has 14 amino acids. Germline trimming cut 1 base from V and 3 bases from J; bases unmatched to any gene: 3. CDR3 loop: CASSQGQGDYEQYF. The CDR3 coding sequence is TGTGCCAGCAGCCAAGGACAGGGTGACTACGAGCAGTACTTC.

Points on this clone: One junction end does not reproduce the germline sequence, and a read error may be involved. V is TRBV19 and J is TRBJ2-2; no firm D call. The germline gives CDR1 LNHDA, CDR2 SQIVND (reference sequence). The CDR3 loop spans 14 amino acids. The CDR3 DNA reads as TGTGCCAGTAGTGACTCCAGCTTCACCCGGGAGCTGTTTTTT. Its translation is CASSDSSFTRELFF.

The chain links TRBV7-6 to TRBJ2-4; 10 bases line up with TRBD2. The CDR3 has 18 amino acids. J gave up 0 bases and V 5 bases, and 10 bases lay outside the gene matches. CDR1 and CDR2 from the germline V gene are SGHVS and FNYEAQ. CDR3 loop: CASSLGLATGVAKNIQYF. As DNA, the CDR3 is TGTGCCAGCAGCCTGGGACTAGCGACCGGGGTAGCCAAAAACATTCAGTACTTC. The complete variable domain, with remaining parts taken from reference TRBV7-6 and TRBJ2-4, reads GAGVSQSPRYKVTKRGQDVALRCDPISGHVSLYWYRQALGQGPEFLTYFNYEAQQDKSGLPNDRFSAERPEGSISTLTIQRTEQRDSAMYRCASSLGLATGVAKNIQYFGAGTRLSVL.

This rearrangement joins TRBV5-6 to TRBJ2-3; tentatively, D is TRBD2 (5 bases). V gave up 2 bases and J gave up 3 bases, with 7 bases separating them. The CDR3 sequence is 13 residues long. Germline CDR1 and CDR2: SGHDT and YYEEEE. The CDR3 DNA sequence: TGTGCCAGCAGCTTTCTAGCAACAGATACGCAGTATTTT. As protein: CASSFLATDTQYF.

This rearrangement joins TRBV7-2 to TRBJ1-4; D ambiguous. Trimming removed 6 bases at V and 1 base at J, with 15 bases between. Germline CDR1 reads SGHTA; CDR2 reads FQGNSA. The CDR3 extends over 16 amino acids. CDR3 loop: CASSSIPMRTNEKLFF. CDR3 coding DNA: TGTGCCAGCAGTTCTATTCCGATGCGAACTAATGAAAAACTGTTTTTT.

This chain joins TRBV6-6 and TRBJ2-7, with D possibly matching TRBD1 (5 bases). The CDR3 covers 16 residues. The V gene's germline CDR1 is MNHNY and CDR2 SVGAGI (reference sequence). The germline V and J ends were trimmed by 2 bases and 6 bases, with 20 bases remaining between them. The CDR3 sequence is CASSYGLGPTSGEQYF. CDR3 nucleotide sequence: TGTGCCAGCAGTTACGGATTGGGGCCGACCTCCGGCGAGCAGTACTTC.

This rearrangement joins TRBV3-1 (or the pseudogene TRBV3-2) to TRBJ2-1, with D possibly being TRBD2 (6 bases). CDR1 and CDR2 from the germline V gene are LGHDT and YNNKEL (reference sequence). CDR3 size: 14 residues. V was clipped by 1 base and J by 5 bases, with 9 bases between them. The CDR3 sequence is CASSQVGGNNEQFF. CDR3 DNA: TGTGCCAGCAGCCAAGTCGGCGGGAACAATGAGCAGTTCTTC.

The gene calls are TRBV28 and TRBJ2-7; D possibly corresponds to TRBD1 (5 bases). V lost 3 bases to trimming and J lost 6 bases, with 24 bases between them. CDR1 and CDR2 from the germline V gene are MDHEN and SYDVKM. The CDR3 has 17 residues. The CDR3 reads CASSFGQFGRVSPEQYF. The CDR3 DNA reads TGTGCCAGCAGTTTTGGTCAGTTCGGCAGGGTCTCTCCCGAGCAGTACTTC.

This clone was recorded once. CDR3 protein: CASSELSSGRLSKNIQYF. DNA of the CDR3: TGTGCCAGCAGTGAATTGTCTAGCGGGAGGTTGTCCAAAAACATTCAGTACTTC. The V call is TRBV2, the J call TRBJ2-4; 11 bases agree with TRBD2. Trimming cost V 2 bases and J 2 bases; bases outside gene matches: 8. The germline V gene encodes CDR1 SNHLY and CDR2 FYNNEI. CDR3 length: 18 residues.

The V call is TRBV7-3, the J call TRBJ2-1, with 13 bases fitting TRBD2. V lost 2 bases and J lost 9; bases outside the gene matches: 4. The CDR3 is made up of 15 amino acids. Germline CDR1 and CDR2: SGHTA and FQGTGA. This CDR3 is CASSLGLAGVAEQFF. CDR3 DNA: TGTGCCAGCAGCTTAGGACTAGCGGGAGTAGCTGAGCAGTTCTTC.

V is TRBV3-1 (or the pseudogene TRBV3-2) and J is TRBJ2-7, with D tentatively TRBD2 (5 bases). CDR3 length: 15 amino acids. V was cut by 1 base and J by 0 bases, with 10 bases left in between. Germline assignment: CDR1 LGHDT and CDR2 YNNKEL (reference sequence). Here the CDR3 reads CASSQGSGDSYEQYF. The DNA of the CDR3 is TGTGCCAGCAGCCAAGGGAGCGGTGACTCCTACGAGCAGTACTTC.

The chain recombines TRBV6-5 with TRBJ2-1, with TRBD2 identical over 11 bases. The J segment lost 10 bases and the V segment lost 7 bases, leaving 9 bases of the junction unmatched. CDR1 MNHEY and CDR2 SVGAGI come from the germline V gene. This CDR3 region has 14 residues. The CDR3 region is CASISSGRPGEQFF. The DNA for the CDR3 is TGTGCCAGCATATCTAGCGGGAGGCCCGGGGAGCAGTTCTTC.

V is TRBV5-6 and J is TRBJ1-4; TRBD1 is a possible D gene (6 bases). Germline V CDR1 and CDR2: SGHDT, YYEEEE. This CDR3 has 14 residues. Trimming took 5 bases from V and 4 from J, leaving 12 bases between them. Written as DNA, the CDR3 is TGTGCCAGCAGTTCGCCGGGACATAATGAAAAACTGTTTTTT. It yields the protein CASSSPGHNEKLFF. Together with reference TRBV5-6 and TRBJ1-4, the CDR3 gives the full variable domain: DAGVTQSPTHLIKTRGQQVTLRCSPKSGHDTVSWYQQALGQGPQFIFQYYEEEERQRGNFPDRFSGHQFPNYSSELNVNALLLGDSALYLCASSSPGHNEKLFFGSGTQLSVL.

The V and J genes are TRBV7-2 and TRBJ1-6, with 7 bases matching TRBD1. The CDR3 is made up of 15 amino acids. Germline trimming cut 1 base from V and 6 bases from J; bases unmatched to any gene: 3. Looked up from germline, CDR1 is SGHTA and CDR2 is FQGNSA. The CDR3 sequence: CASSLGDRVNSPLHF. In DNA, the CDR3 is TGTGCCAGCAGCTTAGGGGACAGAGTTAATTCACCCCTCCACTTT.

The chain carries TRBV12-5 and TRBJ1-3, with unresolved D. CDR3 size: 18 residues. CDR1 LGHNT and CDR2 FRNRAP come from the germline V gene. Between the trimmed V and J ends, which lost 2 bases and 2 bases, there was a span of 19 bases. DNA of the CDR3: TGTGCTAGTGGTTTGACGGCGGGATCTCCTAAAACTGGAAACACCATATATTTT. Protein: CASGLTAGSPKTGNTIYF. The full variable domain, its missing parts supplied by reference TRBV12-5 and TRBJ1-3, is DARVTQTPRHKVTEMGQEVTMRCQPILGHNTVFWYRQTMMQGLELLAYFRNRAPLDDSGMPKDRFSAEMPDATLATLKIQPSEPRDSAVYFCASGLTAGSPKTGNTIYFGEGSWLTVV.

The chain employs TRBV5-6 and TRBJ2-1; a possible D gene is TRBD2 (6 bases). The CDR3 has 12 amino acids. The germline gives CDR1 SGHDT, CDR2 YYEEEE. V gave up 6 bases and J gave up 10 bases, with 14 bases separating them. CDR3 sequence reads: CASNSPGGEQFF. The CDR3, as DNA: TGTGCCAGCAACTCACCCGGAGGGGAGCAGTTCTTC.

About this clone itself: In the same sample, other DNA sequences code for this CDR3. V is TRBV15 and J is TRBJ2-1; 8 bases are shared with TRBD2. The CDR3 has 15 amino acids. Trimming cost V 0 bases and J 9 bases; bases outside gene matches: 7. In germline, CDR1 is LNHNV, CDR2 YYDKDF (reference sequence). Here the CDR3 DNA reads TGTGCCACCAGCAGAGATGCGGGAGGATACGGTGAGCAGTTCTTC. Translating it yields CATSRDAGGYGEQFF. The entire variable domain, with the rest obtained from reference TRBV15 and TRBJ2-1, is as follows: DAMVIQNPRYQVTQFGKPVTLSCSQTLNHNVMYWYQQKSSQAPKLLFHYYDKDFNNEADTPDNFQSRRPNTSFCFLDIRSPGLGDTAMYLCATSRDAGGYGEQFFGPGTRLTVL.

The genes are TRBV27 and TRBJ2-3, with 8 bases lining up with TRBD2. The length of the CDR3 is 14 residues. V was pared by 7 bases and J by 5 bases, with 8 bases of the junction left unmatched. Germline lookup yields CDR1 MNHEY and CDR2 SMNVEV (reference sequence). CDR3 sequence: CASTGLAGLDTQYF. The CDR3 nucleotides are TGTGCCAGCACCGGGCTAGCGGGTTTAGATACGCAGTATTTT.